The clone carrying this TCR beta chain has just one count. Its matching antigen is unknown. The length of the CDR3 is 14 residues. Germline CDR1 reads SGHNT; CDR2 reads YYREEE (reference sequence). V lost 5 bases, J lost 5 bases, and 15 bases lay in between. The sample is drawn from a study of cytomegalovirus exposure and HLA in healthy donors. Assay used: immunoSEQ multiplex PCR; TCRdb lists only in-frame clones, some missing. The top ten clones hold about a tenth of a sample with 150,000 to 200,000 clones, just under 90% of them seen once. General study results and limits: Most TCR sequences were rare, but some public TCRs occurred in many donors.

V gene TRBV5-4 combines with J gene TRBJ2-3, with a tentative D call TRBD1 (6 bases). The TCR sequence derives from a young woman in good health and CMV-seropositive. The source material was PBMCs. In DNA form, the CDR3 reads TGTGCCAGCAGTTTACAGGGCCGGGGAGATACGCAGTATTTT. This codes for CASSLQGRGDTQYF.